The 26 T cell receptor beta chains presented below share a single source sample, sequenced in a study of blood T cell repertoires in COVID-19. Profiled with immunoSEQ multiplex PCR; TCRdb holds only in-frame clones, not every one. The profile covers about 220,000 clones, with approximately 86% appearing a single time and about 3.8% taken by the ten largest. What was sequenced was peripheral blood. The receptors come from an elderly woman with acute or convalescent COVID-19.

This clone was seen only once. The chain recombines TRBV5-1 with TRBJ1-2; 12 bases fit TRBD1. CDR1 and CDR2 from the germline V gene are SGHRS and YFSETQ. J gave up 8 bases and V 0 bases, and 8 bases lay outside the gene matches. The CDR3 is made up of 16 amino acids. In DNA form, the CDR3 reads TGCGCCAGCAGCTTGGATTCGGGACAGGGGGCGGGAGGCTACACCTTC. Translation gives CASSLDSGQGAGGYTF.

V is TRBV5-1 and J is TRBJ1-1; D possibly corresponds to TRBD1 (5 bases). The CDR3 contains 14 residues. Germline CDR1 and CDR2: SGHRS and YFSETQ. V dropped 4 bases and J dropped 2 bases, with 12 bases sitting between them. CDR3 residues: CASSPWGGNTEAFF. The CDR3 nucleotides read TGCGCCAGCAGCCCGTGGGGCGGTAACACTGAAGCTTTCTTT.

This clone was observed a few times. The chain is built from TRBV27 and TRBJ1-5, with D possibly matching TRBD1 (6 bases). V was trimmed by 6 bases and J by 2 bases, leaving 23 bases between them. This CDR3 region has 18 residues. Germline V gene lookup returns CDR1 MNHEY and CDR2 SMNVEV (reference sequence). CDR3: CASSRSAGGAGGNQPQHF. CDR3 bases: TGTGCCAGCAGCCGTTCGGCGGGGGGGGCAGGGGGCAATCAGCCCCAGCATTTT.

The chain couples TRBV30 to TRBJ1-6; D not resolved. From germline, CDR1 is GTSNPN and CDR2 SVGIG (reference sequence). The ends were cut back, 1 base at V and 8 bases at J, with 9 bases in the middle. The CDR3 is 13 amino acids. The CDR3 reads CAWSALVDSPLHF. The CDR3 DNA is TGTGCCTGGAGTGCCCTCGTCGATTCACCCCTCCACTTT.

This chain joins TRBV3-1 (or the pseudogene TRBV3-2) and TRBJ2-7; possibly TRBD2 for D (5 bases). The CDR3 length is 14 residues. Germline lookup yields CDR1 LGHDT and CDR2 YNNKEL (reference sequence). Trimming pared 0 bases from V and 2 bases from J, leaving 8 bases between. Written as DNA, the CDR3 is TGTGCCAGCAGCCAAGAGCGAGGGCCCTACGAGCAGTACTTC. Translation gives CASSQERGPYEQYF.

On this clone: The same CDR3 arises from other DNA sequences in this sample as well. The chain links TRBV9 to TRBJ1-2; 9 bases fit TRBD1. Germline CDR1 is SGDLS and CDR2 is YYNGEE. V gave up 4 bases and J gave up 2 bases; unmatched junction bases: 3. The CDR3 runs 14 residues. The CDR3 here is CASSPGTGNYGYTF. CDR3 bases: TGTGCCAGCAGCCCAGGGACAGGGAACTATGGCTACACCTTC. Full variable domain (outside the CDR3, taken from reference TRBV9 and TRBJ1-2): DSGVTQTPKHLITATGQRVTLRCSPRSGDLSVYWYQQSLDQGLQFLIQYYNGEERAKGNILERFSAQQFPDLHSELNLSSLELGDSALYFCASSPGTGNYGYTFGSGTRLTVV.

The chain combines TRBV4-2 with TRBJ1-3; 10 bases are shared with TRBD1. The CDR3 spans 16 residues. Germline V gene sequence: CDR1 LGHNA, CDR2 YNFKEQ. V lost 1 base and J lost 4; bases outside the gene matches: 4. For the CDR3, the DNA is TGTGCCAGCAGCCAAGGACAGGGGGCAATAGGAAACACCATATATTTT. It translates to CASSQGQGAIGNTIYF.

CDR3 DNA: TGTGCCAGCAGCCAAAATCCGTTTGGGGGGGCCGTCTATGGCTACACCTTC. Residues: CASSQNPFGGAVYGYTF. The chain combines TRBV3-1 (or the pseudogene TRBV3-2) with TRBJ1-2, with TRBD1 as a possible D gene (6 bases). The CDR3 consists of 17 residues. V was pared by 2 bases and J by 4 bases, with 20 bases between. Looked up from germline, CDR1 is LGHDT and CDR2 is YNNKEL (reference sequence).

This chain connects TRBV6-5 to TRBJ1-3; D is possibly TRBD1 (5 bases). Germline CDR1 MNHEY, CDR2 SVGAGI. Trimming shortened V by 6 bases and J by 0 bases, and 12 bases separated the two germline ends. There are 15 residues in the CDR3. The CDR3 loop reads CASRLGGFSGNTIYF. CDR3 coding DNA: TGTGCCAGCAGACTCGGGGGGTTCTCTGGAAACACCATATATTTT.

The gene calls are TRBV7-3 and TRBJ2-3, with D perhaps TRBD1 (5 bases). The CDR3 extends over 15 amino acids. Germline V CDR1 and CDR2: SGHTA, FQGTGA. V was shortened by 6 bases and J by 1 base, with 14 bases between the two germline ends. CDR3 sequence (DNA): TGTGCCAGCAGACAAACAGGAAGGGGCACAGATACGCAGTATTTT. As protein: CASRQTGRGTDTQYF.

The CDR3 spells CASSSRTRAEAFF. The DNA for the CDR3 is TGTGCCAGCAGTTCCCGGACAAGGGCTGAAGCTTTCTTT. The gene calls are TRBV12-3 or TRBV12-4 and TRBJ1-1, with D possibly being TRBD1 (5 bases). Deletions cut 4 bases from V and 6 bases from J, with 12 bases between. The CDR3 consists of 13 residues.

The V call is TRBV2, the J call TRBJ1-2; a weak D match, TRBD1 (6 bases). The CDR3 spans 15 residues. Germline CDR1 SNHLY, CDR2 FYNNEI. Trimming cost V 2 bases and J 2 bases, with 12 bases left between them. The CDR3 sequence: CASSESRGGNYGYTF. DNA for the CDR3: TGTGCCAGCAGTGAAAGCCGGGGGGGCAACTATGGCTACACCTTC. Based on the CDR3 plus reference TRBV2 and TRBJ1-2, the full variable domain is EPEVTQTPSHQVTQMGQEVILRCVPISNHLYFYWYRQILGQKVEFLVSFYNNEISEKSEIFDDQFSVERPDGSNFTLKIRSTKLEDSAMYFCASSESRGGNYGYTFGSGTRLTVV.

The chain is built from TRBV3-1 (or the pseudogene TRBV3-2) and TRBJ1-2; a weak D match, TRBD1 (5 bases). From germline, CDR1 is LGHDT and CDR2 YNNKEL (reference sequence). CDR3 length equals 13 residues. Trimming left V 3 bases short and J 4 bases short, with 9 bases between. CDR3 in DNA: TGTGCCAGCAGCCAGCGACAGCTCTATGGCTACACCTTC. Translating gives CASSQRQLYGYTF.

Concerning this clone itself: A far larger clone is one nucleotide away, so this likely arose from a read error. This chain uses TRBV25-1 with TRBJ1-2; 7 nucleotides align to TRBD1. V lost 5 bases and J lost 2; bases outside the gene matches: 2. Germline CDR1 is MGHDK and CDR2 is SYGVNS. This CDR3 spans 13 amino acids. The DNA of the CDR3 is TGTGCCAGCAGTCCGGGACAGAACTATGGCTACACCTTC. It specifies CASSPGQNYGYTF.

The chain links TRBV2 to TRBJ1-4; no reliable D call. CDR3 length: 16 amino acids. V lost 0 bases and J lost 5, with 13 bases in between. In germline, CDR1 is SNHLY, CDR2 FYNNEI. The CDR3 DNA follows: TGTGCCAGCAGTGAAGCGCTATCAGGATTCAATGAAAAACTGTTTTTT. Amino acids: CASSEALSGFNEKLFF.

The chain employs TRBV7-3 and TRBJ1-2; the D gene is possibly TRBD1 (5 bases). The V end was cut by 3 bases, the J end by 4 bases, with 18 bases between. CDR3 length: 16 amino acids. The germline V gene has CDR1 SGHTA and CDR2 FQGTGA. In DNA form, the CDR3 reads TGTGCCAGCAGCTTGGGCCCTGCAGCTCAGGGCTATGGCTACACCTTC. Translating it yields CASSLGPAAQGYGYTF. Using reference TRBV7-3 and TRBJ1-2 for the parts outside the CDR3, the full variable domain is GAGVSQTPSNKVTEKGKYVELRCDPISGHTALYWYRQSLGQGPEFLIYFQGTGAADDSGLPNDRFFAVRPEGSVSTLKIQRTERGDSAVYLCASSLGPAAQGYGYTFGSGTRLTVV.

The chain employs TRBV30 and TRBJ2-7, with 14 bases that match TRBD2. Per germline, CDR1 GTSNPN and CDR2 SVGIG (reference sequence). The CDR3 has 15 residues. After removal of 3 bases from V and 6 bases from J, the junction contained 7 bases not matched to a gene. Here the CDR3 reads CAWRRLAGGPAEQYF. The CDR3 nucleotides read TGTGCCTGGAGACGACTAGCGGGGGGGCCAGCCGAGCAGTACTTC.

The chain carries TRBV27 and TRBJ2-7; 9 bases are shared with TRBD1. Germline V gives CDR1 MNHEY, CDR2 SMNVEV (reference sequence). With 1 base clipped from V and 2 bases from J, the junction kept 12 bases outside the gene matches. The CDR3 loop spans 18 amino acids. CDR3 amino acids: CASSLLRTWGTGPYEQYF. The CDR3 DNA reads as TGTGCCAGCAGTTTATTGAGGACGTGGGGGACAGGGCCCTACGAGCAGTACTTC.

V gene TRBV15 combines with J gene TRBJ2-1, with D possibly TRBD1 on 5 matching bases. Germline CDR1 and CDR2: LNHNV and YYDKDF (reference sequence). CDR3 length: 16 residues. V was clipped by 5 bases and J by 6 bases, with 20 bases between them. CDR3 sequence (DNA): TGTGCCACCAGCCGCCCGTCAGGGCTCTCCCTCAATGAGCAGTTCTTC. It is translated as CATSRPSGLSLNEQFF.

The V and J genes are TRBV5-1 and TRBJ2-7; D possibly corresponds to TRBD1 (6 bases). The CDR3 consists of 14 residues. Germline lookup yields CDR1 SGHRS and CDR2 YFSETQ. The V and J ends lost 0 bases and 4 bases respectively, with 11 bases between them. The chain's CDR3 is CASSLEFQGYEQYF. For the CDR3, the DNA is TGCGCCAGCAGCTTGGAGTTCCAGGGGTACGAGCAGTACTTC.

The genes are TRBV6-1 and TRBJ1-2; D is uncertain. The germline V and J ends were trimmed by 2 bases and 4 bases, with 5 bases remaining between them. This CDR3 spans 12 amino acids. The germline V gene encodes CDR1 MNHNS and CDR2 SASEGT. Here the CDR3 DNA reads TGTGCCAGCAGTGAACAGGTCTATGGCTACACCTTC. Translation: CASSEQVYGYTF.

The CDR3 DNA reads TGTGCCAGTAGTTTTCGGGACTTGGGAGAAAAACTGTTTTTT. Translation: CASSFRDLGEKLFF. The chain has TRBV19 and TRBJ1-4; maybe TRBD1 (5 bases). V was shortened by 5 bases and J by 8 bases, with 15 bases between the two germline ends. The CDR3 consists of 14 residues. Germline V gives CDR1 LNHDA, CDR2 SQIVND (reference sequence).

The gene calls are TRBV6-5 and TRBJ1-1; no reliable D call. The CDR3 sequence is 14 residues long. Trimming removed 2 bases at V and 2 bases at J, with 9 bases between. CDR1 and CDR2 from the germline V gene are MNHEY and SVGAGI. CDR3 sequence reads: CASSYLTPNTEAFF. As DNA, the CDR3 is TGTGCCAGCAGTTACCTTACACCTAACACTGAAGCTTTCTTT.

The rearrangement links TRBV19 to TRBJ1-5; possible D gene TRBD1, 5 bases. The CDR3 extends over 15 amino acids. The V end lost 5 bases, the J end lost 7 bases, and 18 bases lay between the germline ends. CDR1 is LNHDA, CDR2 SQIVND, per germline (reference sequence). The CDR3 nucleotides read TGTGCCAGTAGTCACGGGTTGCAGGGCGGACAGCCCCAGCATTTT. As protein: CASSHGLQGGQPQHF.

V usage is TRBV3-1 (or the pseudogene TRBV3-2) and J usage is TRBJ1-1; D is possibly TRBD1 (5 bases). Germline V gene lookup returns CDR1 LGHDT and CDR2 YNNKEL (reference sequence). V lost 4 bases and J lost 1, with 10 bases in between. The CDR3 is made up of 14 amino acids. This CDR3 is CASSPWGGNTEAFF. CDR3 bases: TGTGCCAGCAGCCCCTGGGGGGGGAACACTGAAGCTTTCTTT.

This chain links TRBV6-1 with TRBJ1-2; 7 positions match TRBD1. CDR3 length equals 14 residues. CDR1 MNHNS and CDR2 SASEGT come from the germline V gene. J lost 1 base, V lost 6 bases, and 5 bases had no gene match. The CDR3 reads CASRPQGNNYGYTF. Here the CDR3 DNA reads TGTGCCAGCAGACCACAGGGGAATAACTATGGCTACACCTTC.